These 32 T cell receptor beta chains originate from one sample sequenced in a study of CD8+ T cells in alopecia areata. Reverse transcribed after extraction, RNA yielded cDNA as the sequencing template. The method was immunoSEQ multiplex PCR; TCRdb's version includes in-frame clones alone and lacks a portion of them. Of about 150,000 clones listed, under 60% are singletons. Specimen: CD4+ T cells sorted from blood, collected at week 0. These receptors all come from a human donor with alopecia areata.

This sequence joins TRBV7-9 and TRBJ2-7; no reliable D call. CDR1 and CDR2 (germline): SEHNR, FQNEAQ (reference sequence). Trimming shortened V by 0 bases and J by 4 bases, and 19 bases separated the two germline ends. This CDR3 is 17 amino acids long. Written as DNA, the CDR3 is TGTGCCAGCAGCTTAGCGAAAACCCCCTCTGCCGTATACGAGCAGTACTTC. This sequence encodes CASSLAKTPSAVYEQYF.

The chain combines TRBV29-1 with TRBJ2-7; 7 nucleotides match TRBD1. This CDR3 region has 12 residues. Trimming cost V 5 bases and J 6 bases; bases outside gene matches: 7. The germline V gene encodes CDR1 SQVTM and CDR2 ANQGSEA. In nucleotides, the CDR3 is TGCAGCGTTCGACAGGGAGTCGGCGAGCAGTACTTC. Protein product: CSVRQGVGEQYF.

The chain joins TRBV30 to TRBJ1-4, with a tentative D call TRBD1 (5 bases). Germline V gene sequence: CDR1 GTSNPN, CDR2 SVGIG (reference sequence). The CDR3 totals 14 residues. The CDR3 coding sequence is TGTCCACCGAGAGGAGCGGGGGTTAATGAAAAACTGTTTTTT. This translates into CPPRGAGVNEKLFF.

J is TRBJ1-2 and V is TRBV15; tentative D call: TRBD1 (6 bases). Trimming shortened V by 3 bases and J by 2 bases, and 10 bases separated the two germline ends. This CDR3 region has 14 residues. CDR1 and CDR2 from the germline V gene are LNHNV and YYDKDF (reference sequence). Here the CDR3 DNA reads TGTGCCACCAGCAGGAGGGACACAAACTATGGCTACACCTTC. Protein: CATSRRDTNYGYTF.

This clone has a handful of counts. The identical CDR3 is also encoded by other nucleotide sequences in the sample. The V gene is TRBV29-1, the J gene TRBJ1-2; D unclear. Per germline, CDR1 SQVTM and CDR2 ANQGSEA. V lost 1 base and J 5 bases, leaving 8 bases between the germline ends. The CDR3 covers 12 residues. Here the CDR3 reads CSVEGGTYGYTF. CDR3 nucleotide sequence: TGCAGCGTTGAAGGAGGAACGTATGGCTACACCTTC.

This clone was seen more than once but under ten times. The CDR3 sequence: CAWGDNEQFF. The CDR3 region has the DNA TGTGCCTGGGGTGATAATGAGCAGTTCTTC. The chain uses TRBV30 and TRBJ2-1, with D hard to call. V lost 5 bases to trimming and J lost 7 bases, with 6 bases between them. This CDR3 contains 10 residues. Germline V gene sequence: CDR1 GTSNPN, CDR2 SVGIG (reference sequence).

This chain links TRBV30 with TRBJ1-2; 9 bases map to TRBD1. The CDR3 length is 12 residues. Trimming removed 5 bases from V and 4 bases from J; junction bases left unmatched: 2. The V gene's germline CDR1 is GTSNPN and CDR2 SVGIG (reference sequence). The CDR3 coding sequence is TGTGCCTGGTCGACAGGGGGCTATGGCTACACCTTC. Its protein is CAWSTGGYGYTF.

The J gene is TRBJ2-7, the V gene TRBV4-1; tentative D call: TRBD2 (6 bases). This CDR3 has 14 residues. Germline assignment: CDR1 MGHRA and CDR2 YSYEKL. V was trimmed by 3 bases and J by 3 bases, leaving 12 bases between them. CDR3 nucleotides: TGCGCCAGCAGCCAGTGGGGGGATTACTACGAGCAGTACTTC. It translates to CASSQWGDYYEQYF.

On this clone itself: Being one base from a much bigger clone, this may be a read error. The chain employs TRBV18 and TRBJ2-5, with a possible D match to TRBD1 (5 bases). Trimming stripped 3 bases from V and 0 bases from J, with 5 bases between. The CDR3 is 13 amino acids. CDR1 is KGHSH, CDR2 LQKENI, per germline. The CDR3: CASSPDNQETQYF. In DNA form, the CDR3 reads TGTGCCAGCTCACCGGACAACCAAGAGACCCAGTACTTC.

The rearrangement joins TRBV5-6 to TRBJ2-3, with D hard to call. The V end lost 3 bases, the J end lost 2 bases, and 7 bases lay between the germline ends. This CDR3 is 13 amino acids long. CDR1 and CDR2 from the germline V gene are SGHDT and YYEEEE. CDR3 nucleotides: TGTGCCAGCAGCTCGAAACTCACAGATACGCAGTATTTT. Its protein product is CASSSKLTDTQYF. Supplemented by reference TRBV5-6 and TRBJ2-3, the full variable domain reads DAGVTQSPTHLIKTRGQQVTLRCSPKSGHDTVSWYQQALGQGPQFIFQYYEEEERQRGNFPDRFSGHQFPNYSSELNVNALLLGDSALYLCASSSKLTDTQYFGPGTRLTVL.

This chain uses TRBV7-9 with TRBJ2-5; TRBD2 matches at 12 bases. Trimming cost V 4 bases and J 4 bases; bases outside gene matches: 13. Germline CDR1 and CDR2: SEHNR and FQNEAQ (reference sequence). The CDR3 totals 18 residues. The CDR3 region is CASSSGLAGNGRGETQYF. DNA for the CDR3: TGTGCCAGCAGCTCAGGACTAGCGGGGAACGGGCGCGGAGAGACCCAGTACTTC.

This clone was observed a handful of times. This sequence joins TRBV19 and TRBJ1-4; D unclear. This CDR3 is built from 14 residues. Germline loops: CDR1 LNHDA, CDR2 SQIVND (reference sequence). V gave up 3 bases and J gave up 8 bases, with 13 bases separating them. The CDR3 coding sequence is TGTGCCAGTAGTATCCTCCTTGGCGGGGAAAAACTGTTTTTT. Amino acids: CASSILLGGEKLFF.

V gene TRBV4-3 combines with J gene TRBJ2-1; TRBD2 matches 12 bases. Germline CDR1 is LGHNA and CDR2 is YSLEER. V shed 2 bases, J shed 4 bases, and the junction held 6 bases outside the gene matches. The CDR3 is made up of 17 amino acids. The CDR3 bases are TGCGCCAGCAGCCAATTAAAGACTAGCGGGGGATACAATGAGCAGTTCTTC. This sequence encodes CASSQLKTSGGYNEQFF.

This rearrangement joins TRBV9 to TRBJ2-3, with 8 bases that match TRBD2. This CDR3 comprises 17 residues. V was pared by 4 bases and J by 0 bases, with 10 bases of the junction left unmatched. Germline V gives CDR1 SGDLS, CDR2 YYNGEE. For the CDR3, the DNA is TGTGCCAGCAGCCCAGACCCACTAGCGGCTAGCACAGATACGCAGTATTTT. This translates into CASSPDPLAASTDTQYF.

In this sample, this clone turned up a few times. The V call is TRBV7-2, the J call TRBJ2-5; no clear D. The V end was cut by 6 bases, the J end by 5 bases, with 13 bases between. The CDR3 has 13 residues. In germline, CDR1 is SGHTA, CDR2 FQGNSA. CDR3 bases: TGTGCCAGCAGATTCACTGGGATGGAGACCCAGTACTTC. The encoded protein is CASRFTGMETQYF.

This chain links TRBV6-5 with TRBJ2-3, with unresolved D. Per germline, CDR1 MNHEY and CDR2 SVGAGI. With 5 bases removed from V and 2 bases from J, the gap between germline ends came to 14 bases. The CDR3 is 15 residues long. The chain's CDR3 is CASSARETYTDTQYF. CDR3 bases: TGTGCCAGCAGTGCCCGTGAGACATACACAGATACGCAGTATTTT.

In nucleotides, the CDR3 is TGTGCCAGCAGCCCCCGCGGACGGCTAGCTTGGTCTGGCTACACCTTC. It codes for CASSPRGRLAWSGYTF. This chain connects TRBV5-4 to TRBJ1-2, with D hard to call. The CDR3 has 16 amino acids. Trimming removed 4 bases at V and 7 bases at J, with 23 bases between. CDR1 and CDR2 (germline): SGHNT, YYREEE (reference sequence). Full variable domain (remainder filled in from reference TRBV5-4 and TRBJ1-2): ETGVTQSPTHLIKTRGQQVTLRCSSQSGHNTVSWYQQALGQGPQFIFQYYREEENGRGNFPPRFSGLQFPNYSSELNVNALELDDSALYLCASSPRGRLAWSGYTFGSGTRLTVV.

This chain joins TRBV4-2 and TRBJ1-5, with 8 bases that match TRBD1. With 3 bases clipped from V and 2 bases from J, the junction kept 9 bases outside the gene matches. Germline CDR1 is LGHNA and CDR2 is YNFKEQ. The CDR3 has 17 residues. Here the CDR3 DNA reads TGTGCCAGCAGCCAGGCTCAGGGGGCATGGGGCAATCAGCCCCAGCATTTT. This gives the protein CASSQAQGAWGNQPQHF.

The rearrangement joins TRBV25-1 to TRBJ2-1, with a possible D match to TRBD2 (5 bases). V lost 5 bases, J lost 5 bases, and 13 bases lay in between. The germline V gene encodes CDR1 MGHDK and CDR2 SYGVNS. The CDR3 extends over 14 amino acids. The CDR3 DNA sequence: TGTGCCAGCAGTCCCCGGCGGGCCCACAATGAGCAGTTCTTC. This gives the protein CASSPRRAHNEQFF.

This rearrangement joins TRBV4-2 to TRBJ2-5; 8 bases agree with TRBD2. V gave up 4 bases and J gave up 5 bases; unmatched junction bases: 15. This CDR3 is built from 17 residues. The germline gives CDR1 LGHNA, CDR2 YNFKEQ. The CDR3 sequence is CASSLMGSGGLGETQYF. CDR3 DNA sequence: TGTGCCAGCAGCCTCATGGGCAGCGGGGGCCTCGGGGAGACCCAGTACTTC.

This clone was observed a handful of times. The chain uses TRBV6-5 and TRBJ2-7; 8 positions match TRBD1. CDR3 length: 14 amino acids. The trim removed 6 bases at V and 3 bases at J, leaving 7 bases unmatched. From germline, CDR1 is MNHEY and CDR2 SVGAGI. The CDR3 DNA is TGTGCCAGCAGCCGGGACAGGAATTTCTACGAGCAGTACTTC. It yields the protein CASSRDRNFYEQYF.

J is TRBJ2-3 and V is TRBV30; 7 bases map to TRBD2. Germline loops: CDR1 GTSNPN, CDR2 SVGIG (reference sequence). The CDR3 loop spans 15 amino acids. The ends lost 3 bases at V and 1 base at J; junction bases unmatched: 7. CDR3 sequence reads: CAWSRDYWGTDTQYF. DNA of the CDR3: TGTGCCTGGAGCCGGGACTACTGGGGCACAGATACGCAGTATTTT. The full variable domain, its missing parts supplied by reference TRBV30 and TRBJ2-3, is SQTIHQWPATLVQPVGSPLSLECTVEGTSNPNLYWYRQAAGRGLQLLFYSVGIGQISSEVPQNLSASRPQDRQFILSSKKLLLSDSGFYLCAWSRDYWGTDTQYFGPGTRLTVL.

The sample holds a few counts of this clone. The V gene is TRBV30, the J gene TRBJ2-7, with D unclear. The CDR3 covers 12 residues. Trimming pared 3 bases from V and 7 bases from J, leaving 13 bases between. The germline V gene has CDR1 GTSNPN and CDR2 SVGIG (reference sequence). This CDR3 reads CAWSLGWGEQYF. DNA of the CDR3: TGTGCCTGGAGCTTGGGTTGGGGTGAGCAGTACTTC.

V gene TRBV30 combines with J gene TRBJ2-5; D remains ambiguous. The V end was cut by 4 bases, the J end by 2 bases, with 11 bases between. The V gene's germline CDR1 is GTSNPN and CDR2 SVGIG (reference sequence). CDR3 size: 13 residues. The CDR3 region has the DNA TGTGCCTGGACCACACTGGGGCAAGAGACCCAGTACTTC. As protein: CAWTTLGQETQYF.

A few counts support this clone. The chain has TRBV29-1 and TRBJ1-1; D unclear. CDR1 is SQVTM and CDR2 is ANQGSEA in the germline V gene. The CDR3 runs to 14 residues. Trimming took off 7 bases at V and 1 base at J, with 16 bases between the two ends. The CDR3 bases are TGCAGCGCGCTTCCGGGCAGTGCGAACACTGAAGCTTTCTTT. This translates into CSALPGSANTEAFF.

This CDR3 is CASREAGTYEQYF. CDR3 DNA: TGTGCCAGCAGAGAAGCGGGTACCTACGAGCAGTACTTC. The rearrangement joins TRBV25-1 to TRBJ2-7, with D possibly matching TRBD2 (6 bases). The germline CDR1 and CDR2 sequences are MGHDK and SYGVNS. The CDR3 extends over 13 amino acids. Trimming shortened V by 6 bases and J by 2 bases, and 11 bases separated the two germline ends.

This clone showed up just a few times. This sequence joins TRBV27 and TRBJ1-2; the D is unclear. Germline CDR1 MNHEY, CDR2 SMNVEV (reference sequence). The CDR3 totals 15 residues. Trimming took off 5 bases at V and 6 bases at J, with 19 bases between the two ends. The CDR3 spells CASSPNLVSGHGYTF. CDR3 bases: TGTGCCAGCAGTCCTAACCTTGTGTCGGGCCATGGCTACACCTTC.

CDR3 in amino acids: CASSPPRCGQGGSETQYF. CDR3 nucleotide sequence: TGCGCCAGCAGTCCCCCTCGGTGCGGACAGGGAGGCTCGGAGACCCAGTACTTC. The chain has TRBV23-1 and TRBJ2-5, with 8 positions matching TRBD1. TRBV23-1 belongs to the ORF category, with a function that is uncertain. This CDR3 contains 18 residues. V trimming: 4 bases; J trimming: 5 bases; junction bases outside the gene matches: 18.

V usage is TRBV15 and J usage is TRBJ2-3; 9 bases match TRBD1. The CDR3 covers 17 residues. Germline V gives CDR1 LNHNV, CDR2 YYDKDF (reference sequence). V lost 0 bases to trimming and J lost 2 bases; unmatched junction nucleotides: 6. CDR3 in amino acids: CATSRDPRTGDTDTQYF. The CDR3 DNA sequence: TGTGCCACCAGCAGAGATCCTAGGACAGGGGACACAGATACGCAGTATTTT.

The gene calls are TRBV2 and TRBJ2-7; maybe TRBD1 (6 bases). In germline, CDR1 is SNHLY, CDR2 FYNNEI. Trimming took 6 bases from V and 0 from J, leaving 12 bases between them. The CDR3 spans 14 residues. In nucleotides, the CDR3 is TGTGCCAGCAGCAGCGACAGGTACTCCTACGAGCAGTACTTC. This gives the protein CASSSDRYSYEQYF.

The V gene is TRBV29-1, the J gene TRBJ2-1, with unresolved D. The CDR3 sequence is 13 residues long. Per the germline V gene, CDR1 is SQVTM and CDR2 is ANQGSEA. V dropped 3 bases and J dropped 7 bases, with 13 bases sitting between them. This CDR3 is CSVELQLGNEQFF. The CDR3 coding sequence is TGCAGCGTTGAGTTGCAGCTCGGGAATGAGCAGTTCTTC.

V usage is TRBV6-6 and J usage is TRBJ1-2, with TRBD1 matching over 7 bases. Looked up from germline, CDR1 is MNHNY and CDR2 is SVGAGI (reference sequence). The CDR3 consists of 13 residues. The V and J ends lost 8 bases and 7 bases, in that order; junction bases with no gene match: 10. CDR3 residues: CASHPTGEGGYTF. The CDR3 DNA is TGTGCCAGCCACCCAACAGGGGAAGGTGGCTACACCTTC.